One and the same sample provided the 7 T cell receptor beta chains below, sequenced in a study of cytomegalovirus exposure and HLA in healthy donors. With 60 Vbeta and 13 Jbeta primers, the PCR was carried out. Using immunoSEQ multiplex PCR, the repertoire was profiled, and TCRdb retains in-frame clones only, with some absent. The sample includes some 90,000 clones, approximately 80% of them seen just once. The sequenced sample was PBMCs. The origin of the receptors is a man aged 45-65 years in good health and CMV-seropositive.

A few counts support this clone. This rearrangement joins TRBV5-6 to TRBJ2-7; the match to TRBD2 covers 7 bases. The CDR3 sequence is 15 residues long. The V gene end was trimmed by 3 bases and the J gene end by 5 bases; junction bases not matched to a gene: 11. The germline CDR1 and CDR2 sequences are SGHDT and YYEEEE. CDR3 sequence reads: CASSYQVAGVDEQYF. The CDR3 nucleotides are TGTGCCAGCAGCTACCAAGTAGCGGGTGTGGACGAGCAGTACTTC.

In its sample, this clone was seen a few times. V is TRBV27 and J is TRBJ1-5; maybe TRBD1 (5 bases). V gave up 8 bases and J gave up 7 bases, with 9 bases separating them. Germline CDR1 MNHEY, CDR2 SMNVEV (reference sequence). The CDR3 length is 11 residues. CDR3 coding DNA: TGTGCCAGCGGGGCACGACAGCCCCAGCATTTT. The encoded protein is CASGARQPQHF.

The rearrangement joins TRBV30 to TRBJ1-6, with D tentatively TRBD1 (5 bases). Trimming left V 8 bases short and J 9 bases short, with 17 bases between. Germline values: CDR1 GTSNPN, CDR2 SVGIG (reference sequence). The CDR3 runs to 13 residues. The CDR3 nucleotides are TGTGCCCTTAATGGGGGGTTCGTTTCACCCCTCCACTTT. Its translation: CALNGGFVSPLHF.

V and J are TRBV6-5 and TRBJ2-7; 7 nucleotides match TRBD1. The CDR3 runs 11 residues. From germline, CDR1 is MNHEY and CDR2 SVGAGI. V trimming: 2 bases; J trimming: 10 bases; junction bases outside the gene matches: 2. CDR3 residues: CASSYPGGQYF. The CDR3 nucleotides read TGTGCCAGCAGTTACCCAGGGGGTCAGTACTTC.

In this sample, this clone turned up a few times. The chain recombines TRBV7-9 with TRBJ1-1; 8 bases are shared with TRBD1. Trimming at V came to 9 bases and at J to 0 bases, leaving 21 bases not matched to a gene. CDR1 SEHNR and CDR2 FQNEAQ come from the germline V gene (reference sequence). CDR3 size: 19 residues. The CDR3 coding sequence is TGTGCCAGTCAGGGTTCGGAGACAGGGGTCTACTCTATGAACACTGAAGCTTTCTTT. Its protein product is CASQGSETGVYSMNTEAFF.

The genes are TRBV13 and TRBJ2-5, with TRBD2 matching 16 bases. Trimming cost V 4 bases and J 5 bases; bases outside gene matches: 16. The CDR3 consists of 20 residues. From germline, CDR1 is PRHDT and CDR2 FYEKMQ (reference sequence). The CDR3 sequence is CASSYWGTSGRAHRKETQYF. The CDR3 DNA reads TGTGCCAGCAGCTATTGGGGGACTAGCGGGAGGGCCCATAGAAAGGAGACCCAGTACTTC.

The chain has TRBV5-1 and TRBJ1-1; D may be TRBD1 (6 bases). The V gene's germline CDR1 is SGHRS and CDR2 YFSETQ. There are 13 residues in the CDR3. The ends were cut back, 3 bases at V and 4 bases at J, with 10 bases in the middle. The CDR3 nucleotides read TGCGCCAGCAGCTCCACAGGGAGCACTGAAGCTTTCTTT. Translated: CASSSTGSTEAFF. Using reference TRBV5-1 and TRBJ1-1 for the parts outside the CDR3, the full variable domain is KAGVTQTPRYLIKTRGQQVTLSCSPISGHRSVSWYQQTPGQGLQFLFEYFSETQRNKGNFPGRFSGRQFSNSRSEMNVSTLELGDSALYLCASSSTGSTEAFFGQGTRLTVV.